Following are 24 T cell receptor beta chains from one sample sequenced in a study of blood T cell repertoires in COVID-19. Here immunoSEQ multiplex PCR was the method, and the copy in TCRdb shows in-frame clones only, minus some. The sample contains 200,000 to 300,000 clones, 88% of which appear only once. Material: PBMCs or T cells enriched from blood (not recorded which). The receptors were sampled from a woman in her forties with acute COVID-19.

This clone was counted only a few times. The chain combines TRBV11-3 with TRBJ2-7; 12 bases are shared with TRBD1. V dropped 1 base and J dropped 7; count of bases not matched to a gene: 11. CDR3 size: 17 residues. The germline CDR1 and CDR2 sequences are SGHNT and YENEEA. DNA of the CDR3: TGTGCCAGCAGCTTAGTTGGCGCGGGACAGGGGGCGAGAGAGCAGTACGTC. It specifies CASSLVGAGQGAREQYV.

The genes are TRBV9 and TRBJ2-3; 9 bases map to TRBD1. The germline gives CDR1 SGDLS, CDR2 YYNGEE. The CDR3 is made up of 16 amino acids. J gave up 1 base and V 4 bases, and 7 bases lay outside the gene matches. CDR3 sequence: CASSLWTGAGTDTQYF. The CDR3 DNA sequence: TGTGCCAGCAGCCTGTGGACAGGGGCAGGCACAGATACGCAGTATTTT.

The chain couples TRBV7-8 to TRBJ2-1; TRBD2 aligns across 14 bases. This CDR3 comprises 16 residues. The V gene's germline CDR1 is SGHVS and CDR2 FQNEAQ. V lost 2 bases to trimming and J lost 10 bases; unmatched junction nucleotides: 7. CDR3 DNA sequence: TGTGCCAGCAGCTTACCCGAGGGACTAGCGGGAGAAGAGCAGTTCTTC. This sequence encodes CASSLPEGLAGEEQFF.

This chain uses TRBV2 with TRBJ1-1; TRBD1 might be the D (5 bases). The CDR3 sequence is 12 residues long. Germline V gene sequence: CDR1 SNHLY, CDR2 FYNNEI. V lost 3 bases and J 7 bases, leaving 9 bases between the germline ends. Here the CDR3 reads CASSDLGVEAFF. The CDR3 DNA is TGTGCCAGCAGTGATCTAGGGGTTGAAGCTTTCTTT.

To note about this clone: The same CDR3 arises from other DNA sequences in this sample as well. The rearrangement uses TRBV6-2 or TRBV6-3 and TRBJ1-5; D is perhaps TRBD1 (6 bases). The CDR3 has 14 amino acids. Germline V gene sequence: CDR1 MNHEY, CDR2 SVGEGT. Trimming pared 2 bases from V and 4 bases from J, leaving 9 bases between. The CDR3 is CASSYGQGNQPQHF. The CDR3 coding sequence is TGTGCCAGCAGTTACGGTCAGGGGAATCAGCCCCAGCATTTT.

V and J are TRBV3-1 (or the pseudogene TRBV3-2) and TRBJ2-5, with a possible D match to TRBD2 (7 bases). The CDR3 spans 12 residues. In germline, CDR1 is LGHDT, CDR2 YNNKEL (reference sequence). The V end lost 6 bases, the J end lost 10 bases, and 15 bases lay between the germline ends. The CDR3 coding sequence is TGTGCCAGCAGGTTTCGGGGGGCGAGCCAGTACTTC. Protein: CASRFRGASQYF.

The V and J genes are TRBV30 and TRBJ2-3; D unresolved. V was trimmed by 0 bases and J by 1 base, leaving 5 bases between them. CDR3 length: 13 amino acids. Per germline, CDR1 GTSNPN and CDR2 SVGIG (reference sequence). The CDR3: CAWSVLGTDTQYF. Here the CDR3 DNA reads TGTGCCTGGAGTGTCCTCGGCACAGATACGCAGTATTTT.

In its sample, this clone was seen once. The chain employs TRBV19 and TRBJ1-2, with 8 bases matching TRBD1. Germline V gene lookup returns CDR1 LNHDA and CDR2 SQIVND (reference sequence). This CDR3 is built from 15 residues. J gave up 2 bases and V 4 bases, and 6 bases lay outside the gene matches. Here the CDR3 DNA reads TGTGCCAGTAGTAGACCCCAGGGGGCGAACTATGGCTACACCTTC. It specifies CASSRPQGANYGYTF.

V and J are TRBV6-2 or TRBV6-3 and TRBJ2-1; D perhaps matches TRBD2 (6 bases). The CDR3 is 15 residues long. CDR1 is MNHEY and CDR2 is SVGEGT in the germline V gene. V lost 5 bases and J 6 bases, leaving 17 bases between the germline ends. This CDR3 is CASSPPGLRSNEQFF. The CDR3, as DNA: TGTGCCAGCAGTCCCCCGGGACTTAGATCCAATGAGCAGTTCTTC.

This rearrangement joins TRBV19 to TRBJ1-5, with D hard to call. The CDR3 is 14 amino acids. V lost 5 bases to trimming and J lost 2 bases, with 10 bases between them. CDR1 and CDR2 from the germline V gene are LNHDA and SQIVND (reference sequence). The CDR3 DNA sequence: TGTGCCAGTAGTTTGCAGGTTGGCAATCAGCCCCAGCATTTT. Protein sequence: CASSLQVGNQPQHF.

This chain joins TRBV29-1 and TRBJ2-5, with 8 bases lining up with TRBD1. The CDR3 has 12 residues. Trimming removed 7 bases from V and 2 bases from J; junction bases left unmatched: 3. CDR1 SQVTM and CDR2 ANQGSEA come from the germline V gene. The CDR3 sequence: CSATGGQETQYF. As DNA, the CDR3 is TGCAGCGCCACAGGGGGACAAGAGACCCAGTACTTC.

The rearrangement joins TRBV6-4 to TRBJ2-2; weak D call: TRBD1 (6 bases). The V end was cut by 2 bases, the J end by 2 bases, with 18 bases between. This CDR3 has 18 residues. The V gene's germline CDR1 is MRHNA and CDR2 SNTAGT. The CDR3 nucleotides read TGTGCCAGCAGTGACACCAGGGGTCCATCCCTTAACACCGGGGAGCTGTTTTTT. Translated, it gives CASSDTRGPSLNTGELFF.

This chain connects TRBV21-1 to TRBJ1-5. TRBV21-1 is recorded as a pseudogene. This CDR3 contains 16 residues. As DNA, the CDR3 is TGTGCCAGCAGCAAAGGGGGGGACGGTAGCAATCAGCCCCAGCATTTT. Its translation is CASSKGGDGSNQPQHF.

This clone was found once. This chain uses TRBV19 with TRBJ1-1; no reliable D call. CDR1 and CDR2 from the germline V gene are LNHDA and SQIVND (reference sequence). V lost 1 base to trimming and J lost 0 bases, with 12 bases between them. The CDR3 has 16 amino acids. The CDR3 nucleotides read TGTGCCAGTAGTATAGCCTTGACCGGGATGAACACTGAAGCTTTCTTT. Translating it yields CASSIALTGMNTEAFF.

This clone was detected only once. The chain joins TRBV28 to TRBJ2-7; the match to TRBD2 covers 8 bases. The V and J ends lost 3 bases and 10 bases, in that order; junction bases with no gene match: 11. The germline CDR1 and CDR2 sequences are MDHEN and SYDVKM. The CDR3 sequence is 14 residues long. CDR3 in amino acids: CASSFFAGGAGQYF. CDR3 in DNA: TGTGCCAGCAGTTTCTTCGCGGGAGGAGCAGGTCAGTACTTC.

The genes are TRBV27 and TRBJ1-4, with D tentatively TRBD1 (6 bases). The V and J ends lost 6 bases and 0 bases respectively, with 14 bases between them. This CDR3 is 16 amino acids long. Germline loops: CDR1 MNHEY, CDR2 SMNVEV (reference sequence). The DNA for the CDR3 is TGTGCCAGCAGGGTCGGGACACTAGCAACTAATGAAAAACTGTTTTTT. Translating it yields CASRVGTLATNEKLFF.

This sequence joins TRBV5-1 and TRBJ2-1; 7 bases align to TRBD2. Per the germline V gene, CDR1 is SGHRS and CDR2 is YFSETQ. The trim removed 0 bases at V and 6 bases at J, leaving 9 bases unmatched. The CDR3 sequence is 16 residues long. In nucleotides, the CDR3 is TGCGCCAGCAGCTTGGAGCGGGAAATCGTCGTCAATGAGCAGTTCTTC. Protein product: CASSLEREIVVNEQFF. Combining the CDR3 with reference TRBV5-1 and TRBJ2-1 gives the whole variable domain KAGVTQTPRYLIKTRGQQVTLSCSPISGHRSVSWYQQTPGQGLQFLFEYFSETQRNKGNFPGRFSGRQFSNSRSEMNVSTLELGDSALYLCASSLEREIVVNEQFFGPGTRLTVL.

The chain links TRBV7-9 to TRBJ2-1; TRBD1 is a possible D gene (5 bases). This CDR3 contains 14 residues. The V and J ends lost 5 bases and 8 bases respectively, with 16 bases between them. The germline CDR1 and CDR2 sequences are SEHNR and FQNEAQ (reference sequence). This chain's CDR3 is CASSLQDVRYEQFF. The CDR3 region has the DNA TGTGCCAGCAGCCTACAGGACGTTAGATATGAGCAGTTCTTC.

The gene calls are TRBV28 and TRBJ2-1; 10 bases match TRBD2. The germline V gene encodes CDR1 MDHEN and CDR2 SYDVKM. The CDR3 sequence is 17 residues long. V lost 4 bases, J lost 4 bases, and 10 bases stayed unmatched. CDR3 region: CASSSPSGRVAYNEQFF. Here the CDR3 DNA reads TGTGCCAGCAGTTCCCCTAGCGGGAGAGTCGCTTACAATGAGCAGTTCTTC.

This clone was detected only a few times. The rearrangement links TRBV6-5 to TRBJ1-6, with 10 bases aligning to TRBD1. The CDR3 runs 15 residues. Per germline, CDR1 MNHEY and CDR2 SVGAGI. The V gene end was trimmed by 2 bases and the J gene end by 15 bases; junction bases not matched to a gene: 10. The CDR3 nucleotides are TGTGCCAGCAGTTACATCCCGGGACAGGGGACAATCCTCCACTTT. This translates into CASSYIPGQGTILHF.

The chain carries TRBV2 and TRBJ1-1; D uncertain. Per germline, CDR1 SNHLY and CDR2 FYNNEI. V dropped 9 bases and J dropped 2 bases, with 4 bases sitting between them. The CDR3 is 10 amino acids. Written as DNA, the CDR3 is TGTGCCAGTCGTAACACTGAAGCTTTCTTT. Translating gives CASRNTEAFF.

The gene calls are TRBV29-1 and TRBJ2-1; TRBD2 agrees at 7 bases. CDR3 size: 16 residues. Trimming took 3 bases from V and 0 from J; bases not matched to a gene: 8. Per the germline V gene, CDR1 is SQVTM and CDR2 is ANQGSEA. The chain's CDR3 is CSVEAGVYPSYNEQFF. As DNA, the CDR3 is TGCAGCGTTGAGGCGGGAGTCTATCCCTCCTACAATGAGCAGTTCTTC.

The CDR3 nucleotides are TGTGCCAGCAGTAACGACAGGGGGCACACTGAAGCTTTCTTT. It is translated as CASSNDRGHTEAFF. The V call is TRBV6-2 or TRBV6-3, the J call TRBJ1-1; 10 nucleotides agree with TRBD1. The junction had 3 bases not matched to a gene; V was cut back by 5 bases and J by 3 bases. There are 14 residues in the CDR3. Germline loops: CDR1 MNHEY, CDR2 SVGEGT.

J is TRBJ1-2 and V is TRBV27, with 9 positions matching TRBD1. CDR1 and CDR2 from the germline V gene are MNHEY and SMNVEV (reference sequence). This CDR3 region has 14 residues. J gave up 1 base and V 6 bases, and 3 bases lay outside the gene matches. The CDR3 DNA reads TGTGCCAGCAGCCGGGACAGGGATAACTATGGCTACACCTTC. Residues: CASSRDRDNYGYTF.